This T cell receptor beta chain derives from a study of CD8+CD57+ T cells in acquired aplastic anemia. Study in general: Sorted CD4+ and CD8+ cells yielded approximately 3.4 ug of DNA on average. General observations from the study: No significant patient-versus-control difference appeared in CD8+ Simpson's diversity. Overlap between patients and controls comprised roughly 30 CD8+ CDR3 sequences.

Researchers used genomic DNA as the template to profile TCR beta VDJ and CDR3. TCRdb re-analysed the reads in MiXCR, keeping a single row per CDR3 protein. Among more than 150,000 distinct CDR3 sequences, approximately 44% were seen once, and the ten largest hold about 2.9%. All patients picked for sequencing had shown, by flow cytometry, an expansion of CD8+CD57+ cells. The patients all had a severe acquired aplastic anemia diagnosis. Germline values: CDR1 ENHRY, CDR2 SYGVKD. This CDR3 comprises 16 residues. The V and J ends lost 10 bases and 0 bases, in that order; junction bases with no gene match: 8. On this clonotype itself: As yet, its antigen is unknown.

The chain joins TRBV10-3 to TRBJ2-6; TRBD1 matches 8 bases. This TCR was sampled from a human donor with aplastic anemia. Sequenced: sorted CD4+, CD8+, or CD8+CD57+ T cells (not recorded which) from PBMCs. The CDR3 coding sequence is TGTGCCACCAAGCAGGGACAGGTCTCTGGGGCCAACGTCCTGACTTTC. This codes for CATKQGQVSGANVLTF.